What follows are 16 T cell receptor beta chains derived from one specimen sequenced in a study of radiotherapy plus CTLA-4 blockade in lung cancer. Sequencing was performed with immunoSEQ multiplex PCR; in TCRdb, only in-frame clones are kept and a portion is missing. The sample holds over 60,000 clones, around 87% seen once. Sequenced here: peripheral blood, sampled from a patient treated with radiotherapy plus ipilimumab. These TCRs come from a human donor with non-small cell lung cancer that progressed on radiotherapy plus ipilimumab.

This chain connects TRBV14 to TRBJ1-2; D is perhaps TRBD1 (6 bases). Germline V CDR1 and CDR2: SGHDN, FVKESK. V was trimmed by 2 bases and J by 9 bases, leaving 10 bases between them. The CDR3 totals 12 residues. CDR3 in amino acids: CASSQNQGRYTF. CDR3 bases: TGTGCCAGCAGCCAAAATCAGGGGCGCTACACCTTC. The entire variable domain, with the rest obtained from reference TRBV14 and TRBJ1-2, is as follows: EAGVTQFPSHSVIEKGQTVTLRCDPISGHDNLYWYRRVMGKEIKFLLHFVKESKQDESGMPNNRFLAERTGGTYSTLKVQPAELEDSGVYFCASSQNQGRYTFGSGTRLTVV.

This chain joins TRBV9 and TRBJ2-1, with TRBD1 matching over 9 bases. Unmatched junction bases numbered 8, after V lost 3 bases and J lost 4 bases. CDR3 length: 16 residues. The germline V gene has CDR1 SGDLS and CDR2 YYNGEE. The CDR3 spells CASSERGDRVYNEQFF. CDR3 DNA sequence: TGTGCCAGCAGCGAGAGGGGGGACAGGGTATACAATGAGCAGTTCTTC.

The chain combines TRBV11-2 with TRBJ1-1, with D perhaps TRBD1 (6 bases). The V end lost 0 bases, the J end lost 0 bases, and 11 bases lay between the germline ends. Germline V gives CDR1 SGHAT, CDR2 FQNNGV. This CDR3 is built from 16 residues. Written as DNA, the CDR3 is TGTGCCAGCAGCTTAGAGGGACAACTAATGAACACTGAAGCTTTCTTT. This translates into CASSLEGQLMNTEAFF.

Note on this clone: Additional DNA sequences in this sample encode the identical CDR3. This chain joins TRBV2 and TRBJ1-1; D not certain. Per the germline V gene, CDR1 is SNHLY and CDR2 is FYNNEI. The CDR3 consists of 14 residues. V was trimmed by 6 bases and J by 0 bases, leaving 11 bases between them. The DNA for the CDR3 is TGTGCCAGCAGCGATTGGCATATGAACACTGAAGCTTTCTTT. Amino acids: CASSDWHMNTEAFF.

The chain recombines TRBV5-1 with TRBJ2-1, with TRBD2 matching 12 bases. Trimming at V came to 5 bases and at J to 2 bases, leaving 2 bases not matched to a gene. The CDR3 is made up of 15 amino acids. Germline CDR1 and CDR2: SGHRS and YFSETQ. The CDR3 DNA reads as TGCGCCAGCAGTCGGACTAGCGGGGCCTACAATGAGCAGTTCTTC. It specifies CASSRTSGAYNEQFF. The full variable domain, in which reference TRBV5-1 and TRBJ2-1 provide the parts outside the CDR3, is KAGVTQTPRYLIKTRGQQVTLSCSPISGHRSVSWYQQTPGQGLQFLFEYFSETQRNKGNFPGRFSGRQFSNSRSEMNVSTLELGDSALYLCASSRTSGAYNEQFFGPGTRLTVL.

The CDR3 nucleotides are TGTGCCAGCAACACAATCCCCCGCACGCAAGAGACCCAGTACTTC. Encoded protein: CASNTIPRTQETQYF. The chain uses TRBV6-5 and TRBJ2-5; D gene unclear. Germline V gene lookup returns CDR1 MNHEY and CDR2 SVGAGI. The CDR3 is 15 residues long. V was clipped by 7 bases and J by 2 bases, with 17 bases between them.

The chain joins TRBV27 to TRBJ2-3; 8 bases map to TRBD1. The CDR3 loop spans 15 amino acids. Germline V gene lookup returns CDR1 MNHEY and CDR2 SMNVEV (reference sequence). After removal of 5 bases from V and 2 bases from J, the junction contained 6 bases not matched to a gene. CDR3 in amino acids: CASSTGQGTTDTQYF. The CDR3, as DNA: TGTGCCAGCAGTACCGGACAGGGAACCACAGATACGCAGTATTTT.

CDR3: CASSLDFGNTIYF. In DNA form, the CDR3 reads TGTGCCAGCAGCTTGGACTTTGGAAACACCATATATTTT. V is TRBV5-4 and J is TRBJ1-3; no firm D call. The length of the CDR3 is 13 residues. V was pared by 0 bases and J by 3 bases, with 4 bases between. Germline V gene lookup returns CDR1 SGHNT and CDR2 YYREEE (reference sequence).

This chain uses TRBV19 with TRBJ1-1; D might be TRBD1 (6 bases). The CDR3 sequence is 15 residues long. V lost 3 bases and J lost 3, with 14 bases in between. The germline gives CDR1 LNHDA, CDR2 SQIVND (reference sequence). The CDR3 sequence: CASSIGVTGYTEAFF. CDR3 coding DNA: TGTGCCAGTAGTATTGGGGTAACAGGGTACACTGAAGCTTTCTTT.

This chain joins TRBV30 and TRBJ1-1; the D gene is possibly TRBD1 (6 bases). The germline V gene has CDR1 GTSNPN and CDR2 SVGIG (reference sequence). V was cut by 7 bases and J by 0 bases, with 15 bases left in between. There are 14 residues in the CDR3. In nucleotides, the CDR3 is TGTGCCTTTGGGGGGCAGCCTATGAACACTGAAGCTTTCTTT. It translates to CAFGGQPMNTEAFF.

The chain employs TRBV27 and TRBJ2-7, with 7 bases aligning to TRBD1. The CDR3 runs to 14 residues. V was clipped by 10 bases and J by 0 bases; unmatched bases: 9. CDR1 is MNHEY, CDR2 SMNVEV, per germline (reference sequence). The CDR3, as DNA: TGTGCCAACCCTGACAGGGATCCCTCCTACGAGCAGTACGTC. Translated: CANPDRDPSYEQYV.

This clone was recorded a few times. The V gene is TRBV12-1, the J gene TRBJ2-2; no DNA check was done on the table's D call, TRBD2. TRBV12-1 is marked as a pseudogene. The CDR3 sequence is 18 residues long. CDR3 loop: CASSFVCLAGDNTGELFF. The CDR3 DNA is TGTGCCAGCAGCTTTGTCTGTCTAGCGGGAGATAACACCGGGGAGCTGTTTTTT.

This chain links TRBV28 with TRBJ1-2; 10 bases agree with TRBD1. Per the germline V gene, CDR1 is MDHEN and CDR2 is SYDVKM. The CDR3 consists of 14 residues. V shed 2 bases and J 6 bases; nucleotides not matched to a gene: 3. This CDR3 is CASSLGGTGDGYTF. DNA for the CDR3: TGTGCCAGCAGTTTAGGCGGGACAGGGGATGGCTACACCTTC.

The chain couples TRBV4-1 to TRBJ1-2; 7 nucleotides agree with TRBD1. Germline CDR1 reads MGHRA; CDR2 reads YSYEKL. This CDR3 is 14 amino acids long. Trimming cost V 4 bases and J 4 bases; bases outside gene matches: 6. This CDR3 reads CASSRDTGVYGYTF. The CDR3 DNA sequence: TGCGCCAGCAGCCGGGACACAGGGGTCTATGGCTACACCTTC.

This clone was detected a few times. The CDR3 DNA is TGTGCCAGCAGCTCCCGCCTACGACAGGACCCCTTCTCTGGAAACACCATATATTTT. Translated: CASSSRLRQDPFSGNTIYF. This chain links TRBV7-8 with TRBJ1-3; D possibly corresponds to TRBD1 (6 bases). The CDR3 loop spans 19 amino acids. CDR1 is SGHVS, CDR2 FQNEAQ, per germline. Trimming left V 4 bases short and J 0 bases short, with 22 bases between.

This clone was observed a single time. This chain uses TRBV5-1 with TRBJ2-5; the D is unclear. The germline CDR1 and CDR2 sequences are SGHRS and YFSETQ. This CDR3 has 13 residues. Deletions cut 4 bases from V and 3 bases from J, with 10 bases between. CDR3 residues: CASSPVGKETQYF. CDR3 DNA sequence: TGCGCCAGCAGCCCGGTGGGAAAAGAGACCCAGTACTTC.